The clone carrying this TCR beta chain came up many times. Using unique molecular identifiers, the investigators prepared the TCRbeta library. From the PCR reads, TCRdb called clonotypes with MiXCR, one entry per CDR3 protein. The table records 440,000 or so distinct CDR3 sequences, approximately 11% of them present only once. The entry originates in a study of T-cell reconstitution after alpha-beta-depleted transplantation in children. The trim removed 5 bases at V and 5 bases at J, leaving 6 bases unmatched. The CDR3 loop spans 15 amino acids. From germline, CDR1 is KGHDR and CDR2 SFDVKD. This rearrangement joins TRBV24-1 to TRBJ2-5, with 11 positions matching TRBD1. The sample here was PBMCs from the stem cell graft donor, taken from the stem cell graft. The receptor was derived from a human donor who donated a stem cell graft to a child with acute myeloid leukemia. For the CDR3, the DNA is TGTGCCACCAGTGGCGGACAGGGGGCGTTCGAGACCCAGTACTTC. Its protein product is CATSGGQGAFETQYF.